The T cell receptor (beta chain) under discussion was sequenced for a study of radiation and T cells in renal cell carcinoma. Background on the study: Nephrectomy followed 15 Gy stereotactic body radiation by 4 weeks.

The time point denotes: blood 2 weeks post-SBRT. The treatment: 15 Gy SBRT to primary tumor, nephrectomy 4 weeks later. This CDR3 region has 15 residues. Germline values: CDR1 MNHEY, CDR2 SVGAGI. J was trimmed by 4 bases and V by 8 bases; bases with no gene match: 10. Study conclusions and caveats: Without pretreatment biopsies, baseline tumor clonotype presence was undetermined. Top tumor clonotypes rose in blood 2 weeks post-radiation, then contracted.

Sequenced by immunoSEQ multiplex PCR; TCRdb stores in-frame clones only, minus some. The top ten hold roughly 6% of the sample, which has 100,000 to 150,000 clones, about four fifths seen once. Comments on this clone: The antigen is undetermined.

The TCR comes from a man in his forties or fifties with renal cell carcinoma. The chain recombines TRBV6-5 with TRBJ2-2; TRBD1 agrees at 7 bases. Sequences were derived from blood, sampled from a patient whose treatment included radiotherapy and nephrectomy. The CDR3 DNA is TGTGCCAGCCGAAGGTGGCCAGGGGGCACCGGGGAGCTGTTTTTT. Its protein product is CASRRWPGGTGELFF.